Below are 8 T cell receptor beta chains sequenced from a single sample in a study of OX40 agonist ivuxolimab in advanced cancers. Measured with immunoSEQ multiplex PCR; TCRdb has only the in-frame clones, and not every one. This sample carries about 60,000 clones, approximately 86% of them seen once, and the ten largest clones take around 2.8%. This material consisted of CD4+ or CD8+ T cells sorted from blood, taken in a trial of the OX40 agonist ivuxolimab. These receptors all stem from an adult with an advanced solid tumor such as melanoma, head and neck, liver or kidney cancer.

The rearrangement joins TRBV20-1 to TRBJ2-3; D not resolved. Germline assignment: CDR1 DFQATT and CDR2 SNEGSKA (reference sequence). The CDR3 totals 11 residues. V was clipped by 6 bases and J by 6 bases, with 10 bases between them. For the CDR3, the DNA is TGCAGTGCGTGGATCGGGGATACGCAGTATTTT. It encodes CSAWIGDTQYF.

The chain is built from TRBV7-9 and TRBJ2-1; 11 nucleotides align to TRBD1. The CDR3 spans 15 residues. Unmatched junction bases numbered 4, after V lost 2 bases and J lost 7 bases. CDR1 is SEHNR and CDR2 is FQNEAQ in the germline V gene (reference sequence). The CDR3: CASSLRGQGGNEQFF. The CDR3 coding sequence is TGTGCCAGCAGCTTAAGGGGACAGGGGGGGAATGAGCAGTTCTTC.

The chain is built from TRBV30 and TRBJ2-5; TRBD1 is a possible D gene (5 bases). The CDR3 covers 12 residues. The V end lost 2 bases, the J end lost 5 bases, and 9 bases lay between the germline ends. Per germline, CDR1 GTSNPN and CDR2 SVGIG (reference sequence). Here the CDR3 reads CAWSKGSETQYF. In DNA, the CDR3 is TGTGCCTGGAGTAAGGGGTCCGAGACCCAGTACTTC. The whole variable domain, remainder taken from reference TRBV30 and TRBJ2-5, is SQTIHQWPATLVQPVGSPLSLECTVEGTSNPNLYWYRQAAGRGLQLLFYSVGIGQISSEVPQNLSASRPQDRQFILSSKKLLLSDSGFYLCAWSKGSETQYFGPGTRLLVL.

The chain employs TRBV5-1 and TRBJ2-5; D not resolved. The CDR3 is made up of 13 amino acids. In germline, CDR1 is SGHRS, CDR2 YFSETQ. Deletions cut 3 bases from V and 2 bases from J, with 8 bases between. Here the CDR3 reads CASSWSVQETQYF. CDR3 sequence (DNA): TGCGCCAGCAGCTGGAGCGTTCAAGAGACCCAGTACTTC.

This clone came up once. The chain has TRBV5-1 and TRBJ1-4; no clear D. This CDR3 comprises 16 residues. CDR1 and CDR2 (germline): SGHRS, YFSETQ. V shed 3 bases and J shed 8 bases, with 20 bases lying between them. The CDR3, as DNA: TGCGCCAGCAGCTCTGTAACCGGGAGTTTAAGAGAAAAACTGTTTTTT. The encoded protein is CASSSVTGSLREKLFF.

This chain links TRBV11-2 with TRBJ1-3, with 9 bases lining up with TRBD1. Germline V gene lookup returns CDR1 SGHAT and CDR2 FQNNGV. The CDR3 is made up of 16 amino acids. Trimming removed 4 bases from V and 4 bases from J; junction bases left unmatched: 8. The CDR3 DNA follows: TGTGCCAGCAGCTCTAACAGGGGGCGCCCGGGAAACACCATATATTTT. This translates into CASSSNRGRPGNTIYF. Variable domain in full (rest from reference TRBV11-2 and TRBJ1-3): EAGVAQSPRYKIIEKRQSVAFWCNPISGHATLYWYQQILGQGPKLLIQFQNNGVVDDSQLPKDRFSAERLKGVDSTLKIQPAKLEDSAVYLCASSSNRGRPGNTIYFGEGSWLTVV.

Here the CDR3 reads CASSPTGIQETQYF. The CDR3 DNA is TGCGCCAGCAGCCCAACCGGGATCCAAGAGACCCAGTACTTC. The chain joins TRBV5-1 to TRBJ2-5; the D gene is possibly TRBD2 (5 bases). The CDR3 loop spans 14 amino acids. Germline V gene sequence: CDR1 SGHRS, CDR2 YFSETQ. The ends were cut back, 4 bases at V and 1 base at J, with 11 bases in the middle.

J is TRBJ2-5 and V is TRBV2; perhaps TRBD1 as D (5 bases). This CDR3 is 15 amino acids long. The germline V and J ends were trimmed by 3 bases and 3 bases, with 14 bases remaining between them. CDR1 SNHLY and CDR2 FYNNEI come from the germline V gene. The CDR3 here is CASSEQGLVEETQYF. The CDR3 nucleotides are TGTGCCAGCAGTGAGCAGGGATTGGTCGAAGAGACCCAGTACTTC.